These 8 T cell receptor beta chains were all obtained from the same sample, sequenced in a study of blood T cell repertoires in COVID-19. Data came from immunoSEQ multiplex PCR; TCRdb stores just in-frame clones and leaves some out. The sample has 250,000 to 300,000 clones; 86% are singletons. The sample comprised peripheral blood. All receptors derive from a young man with active or convalescent COVID-19.

The table lists this clone with a count of one. The chain recombines TRBV3-1 (or the pseudogene TRBV3-2) with TRBJ1-1, with D hard to call. V dropped 1 base and J dropped 1 base, with 19 bases sitting between them. This CDR3 spans 18 amino acids. Germline V gene data show CDR1 as LGHDT and CDR2 as YNNKEL (reference sequence). CDR3 region: CASSQGQAAYAPNTEAFF. The DNA for the CDR3 is TGTGCCAGCAGCCAAGGACAAGCCGCCTATGCCCCGAACACTGAAGCTTTCTTT.

CDR3 sequence reads: CASSRLAGAVTDTQYF. CDR3 DNA sequence: TGTGCCAGCAGTCGACTAGCGGGGGCCGTCACAGATACGCAGTATTTT. The chain uses TRBV5-6 and TRBJ2-3; 12 bases line up with TRBD2. The CDR3 consists of 16 residues. V gave up 5 bases and J gave up 2 bases; unmatched junction bases: 6. Germline V gene lookup returns CDR1 SGHDT and CDR2 YYEEEE.

The rearrangement uses TRBV19 and TRBJ2-5; TRBD2 might be the D (6 bases). This CDR3 is built from 14 residues. Trimming pared 5 bases from V and 4 bases from J, leaving 14 bases between. CDR1 is LNHDA and CDR2 is SQIVND in the germline V gene (reference sequence). CDR3 nucleotides: TGTGCCAGTAGTTTAGGCTACGGGGGAGAGACCCAGTACTTC. It specifies CASSLGYGGETQYF.

This clone came up once. This chain links TRBV7-9 with TRBJ2-7, with TRBD2 matching over 9 bases. After removal of 5 bases from V and 2 bases from J, the junction contained 7 bases not matched to a gene. The CDR3 runs to 15 residues. Germline V lookup: CDR1 SEHNR, CDR2 FQNEAQ (reference sequence). As DNA, the CDR3 is TGTGCCAGCAGCCCCCCTAGCGGGGTCACCTACGAGCAGTACTTC. Its translation is CASSPPSGVTYEQYF.

This clone has a single count. The CDR3 here is CASSSGDGRAYGYTF. The CDR3 DNA reads TGTGCCAGCAGCTCGGGGGACGGGAGGGCGTATGGCTACACCTTC. The V call is TRBV28, the J call TRBJ1-2; the D gene is possibly TRBD1 (5 bases). Germline CDR1 MDHEN, CDR2 SYDVKM. V was pared by 6 bases and J by 5 bases, with 19 bases between. This CDR3 has 15 residues.

The DNA for the CDR3 is TGTGCCAGCAGCTCCAACGCCAGGGGTCGTGGCTACACCTTC. Translating gives CASSSNARGRGYTF. The V and J genes are TRBV7-9 and TRBJ1-2, with D perhaps matching TRBD1 (6 bases). V dropped 4 bases and J dropped 7 bases, with 16 bases sitting between them. From germline, CDR1 is SEHNR and CDR2 FQNEAQ (reference sequence). This CDR3 region has 14 residues.

The chain couples TRBV14 to TRBJ1-5; TRBD1 is a possible D gene (5 bases). The V and J ends lost 4 bases and 4 bases respectively, with 8 bases between them. This CDR3 has 13 amino acids. Germline V CDR1 and CDR2: SGHDN, FVKESK. The CDR3, as DNA: TGTGCCAGCAGCCTACAGGAAAATCAGCCCCAGCATTTT. It yields the protein CASSLQENQPQHF.

V and J are TRBV5-4 and TRBJ1-4; tentatively, D is TRBD1 (6 bases). The V and J ends lost 4 bases and 8 bases respectively, with 15 bases between them. CDR3 length: 14 residues. Germline V gene data show CDR1 as SGHNT and CDR2 as YYREEE (reference sequence). The DNA for the CDR3 is TGTGCCAGCAGCCAGGGAGGGGGAAGCGAAAAACTGTTTTTT. Its translation: CASSQGGGSEKLFF.